These 16 T cell receptor beta chains were all obtained from the same sample, sequenced in a study of control samples from healthy donors and cancer patients. The repertoire was sequenced with immunoSEQ multiplex PCR; TCRdb's copy has only in-frame clones and lacks some. The profile shows about 160,000 clones, approximately 90% of them singletons. The sequenced sample was blood. These receptors were obtained from a woman aged 25 to 39 in good health.

In this sample, this clone turned up once. The chain employs TRBV13 and TRBJ2-1; D gene ambiguous. Trimming cost V 1 base and J 0 bases, with 7 bases left between them. The germline V gene encodes CDR1 PRHDT and CDR2 FYEKMQ (reference sequence). The CDR3 runs 15 residues. The CDR3 DNA follows: TGTGCCAGCAGCTTAGTCCCGAGCTCCTACAATGAGCAGTTCTTC. Its protein product is CASSLVPSSYNEQFF.

The chain has TRBV2 and TRBJ2-7; D is uncertain. The CDR3 spans 12 residues. Germline CDR1 reads SNHLY; CDR2 reads FYNNEI. Trimming removed 4 bases at V and 4 bases at J, with 8 bases between. The CDR3: CASSVSGYEQYF. The CDR3 DNA follows: TGTGCCAGCAGTGTCTCCGGGTACGAGCAGTACTTC.

The rearrangement links TRBV7-6 to TRBJ2-5, with D maybe TRBD2 (5 bases). Germline CDR1 SGHVS, CDR2 FNYEAQ. Deletions cut 2 bases from V and 0 bases from J, with 10 bases between. The CDR3 totals 15 residues. CDR3 amino acids: CASSLTPGYQETQYF. CDR3 DNA: TGTGCCAGCAGCTTAACTCCGGGATACCAAGAGACCCAGTACTTC.

The chain uses TRBV28 and TRBJ1-2; D perhaps matches TRBD1 (6 bases). V lost 5 bases and J 4 bases, leaving 14 bases between the germline ends. CDR3 length: 14 residues. Germline CDR1 is MDHEN and CDR2 is SYDVKM. CDR3 loop: CASSAQGAAYGYTF. The CDR3 bases are TGTGCCAGCAGTGCACAGGGAGCTGCCTATGGCTACACCTTC.

The CDR3 coding sequence is TGTGCCAGCAGTCCCCCTTGGAGGAGGGCCGCCTACAATGAGCAGTTCTTC. Translation: CASSPPWRRAAYNEQFF. The chain links TRBV28 to TRBJ2-1; tentative D call: TRBD2 (6 bases). CDR3 length: 17 residues. Trimming pared 5 bases from V and 2 bases from J, leaving 19 bases between. Germline V gives CDR1 MDHEN, CDR2 SYDVKM.

The genes are TRBV25-1 and TRBJ1-4; unclear D gene. This CDR3 contains 14 residues. Trimming stripped 3 bases from V and 8 bases from J, with 13 bases between. Per germline, CDR1 MGHDK and CDR2 SYGVNS. The CDR3 here is CASSDWGSGEKLFF. The CDR3 nucleotides are TGTGCCAGCAGTGATTGGGGAAGTGGCGAAAAACTGTTTTTT. The variable domain in full, completed from reference TRBV25-1 and TRBJ1-4, reads EADIYQTPRYLVIGTGKKITLECSQTMGHDKMYWYQQDPGMELHLIHYSYGVNSTEKGDLSSESTVSRIRTEHFPLTLESARPSHTSQYLCASSDWGSGEKLFFGSGTQLSVL.

This rearrangement joins TRBV19 to TRBJ2-7, with 8 positions matching TRBD1. Trimming at V came to 8 bases and at J to 3 bases, leaving 6 bases not matched to a gene. Germline V gives CDR1 LNHDA, CDR2 SQIVND (reference sequence). The CDR3 runs 13 residues. The DNA for the CDR3 is TGTGCCAGTGGACAGGGTAACTTCTACGAGCAGTACTTC. It specifies CASGQGNFYEQYF.

V gene TRBV9 combines with J gene TRBJ2-5; D may be TRBD1 (8 bases). There are 16 residues in the CDR3. V gave up 4 bases and J gave up 4 bases, with 20 bases separating them. Germline values: CDR1 SGDLS, CDR2 YYNGEE. The CDR3 DNA reads as TGTGCCAGCAGCCTCACAGGGGGGGTAGCGGGAGAGACCCAGTACTTC. This translates into CASSLTGGVAGETQYF.

With regard to this clone: Distinct nucleotide sequences in the sample also encode this CDR3. This rearrangement joins TRBV7-9 to TRBJ2-1; the D is unclear. Trimming stripped 5 bases from V and 4 bases from J, with 9 bases between. The CDR3 is 13 amino acids. CDR1 and CDR2 from the germline V gene are SEHNR and FQNEAQ (reference sequence). The CDR3 region is CASSPRGYNEQFF. The CDR3 DNA reads as TGTGCCAGCAGCCCCAGAGGATACAATGAGCAGTTCTTC. Full variable domain (remainder filled in from reference TRBV7-9 and TRBJ2-1): DTGVSQNPRHKITKRGQNVTFRCDPISEHNRLYWYRQTLGQGPEFLTYFQNEAQLEKSRLLSDRFSAERPKGSFSTLEIQRTEQGDSAMYLCASSPRGYNEQFFGPGTRLTVL.

This clone has just one count. The J gene is TRBJ1-1, the V gene TRBV7-8, with 7 nucleotides matching TRBD1. CDR3 length equals 12 residues. Trimming at V came to 6 bases and at J to 6 bases, leaving 4 bases not matched to a gene. Germline V gene sequence: CDR1 SGHVS, CDR2 FQNEAQ. The CDR3: CASSNTGAEAFF. The CDR3 region has the DNA TGTGCCAGCAGTAATACAGGGGCTGAAGCTTTCTTT.

This rearrangement joins TRBV5-1 to TRBJ1-1; unclear D gene. Trimming took 0 bases from V and 0 from J, leaving 9 bases between them. The CDR3 has 15 residues. Germline V gene lookup returns CDR1 SGHRS and CDR2 YFSETQ. CDR3 protein: CASSLGKVMNTEAFF. The CDR3, as DNA: TGCGCCAGCAGCTTGGGAAAGGTCATGAACACTGAAGCTTTCTTT.

The V gene is TRBV28, the J gene TRBJ2-1; 13 nucleotides line up with TRBD2. This CDR3 contains 16 residues. J was trimmed by 2 bases and V by 6 bases; bases with no gene match: 4. Germline loops: CDR1 MDHEN, CDR2 SYDVKM. The CDR3 sequence: CASSLLAGGPYNEQFF. The DNA for the CDR3 is TGTGCCAGCAGCCTACTAGCGGGAGGGCCCTACAATGAGCAGTTCTTC.

The rearrangement uses TRBV10-2 and TRBJ2-1; 12 nucleotides match TRBD2. This CDR3 has 15 amino acids. Trimming took 3 bases from V and 9 from J; bases not matched to a gene: 6. In germline, CDR1 is WSHSY, CDR2 SAAADI. CDR3 loop: CASSEGTSGRSEQFF. As DNA, the CDR3 is TGCGCCAGCAGTGAAGGGACTAGCGGGCGGAGTGAGCAGTTCTTC.

The rearrangement uses TRBV27 and TRBJ1-5; D gene uncertain. Trimming took 3 bases from V and 7 from J, leaving 10 bases between them. The CDR3 loop spans 13 amino acids. The germline V gene has CDR1 MNHEY and CDR2 SMNVEV (reference sequence). CDR3 DNA sequence: TGTGCCAGCAGTTTTTCACGGATACAGCCCCAGCATTTT. Amino acid sequence: CASSFSRIQPQHF.

The V call is TRBV27, the J call TRBJ2-2; 14 bases align to TRBD2. The V gene's germline CDR1 is MNHEY and CDR2 SMNVEV (reference sequence). Germline trimming cut 4 bases from V and 7 bases from J; bases unmatched to any gene: 2. This CDR3 comprises 15 residues. The CDR3 loop reads CASSSGLAGVGELFF. The CDR3, as DNA: TGTGCCAGCAGTTCGGGACTAGCGGGAGTCGGGGAGCTGTTTTTT.

The genes are TRBV28 and TRBJ1-1; a weak D match, TRBD1 (5 bases). V lost 1 base and J 1 base, leaving 10 bases between the germline ends. This CDR3 contains 15 residues. CDR1 is MDHEN, CDR2 SYDVKM, per germline. As DNA, the CDR3 is TGTGCCAGCAGTTTATTGGGGGGACGGAACACTGAAGCTTTCTTT. Translation gives CASSLLGGRNTEAFF.